This T cell receptor (beta chain) was sequenced in a study of cytomegalovirus exposure and HLA in healthy donors. The wider study: The Caucasian-associated ancestry cluster contained around four fifths of the 300 to 450 genotyped donors.

PCR used 60 Vbeta primers and 13 Jbeta primers. Profiling relied on immunoSEQ multiplex PCR, and the TCRdb table lists in-frame clones only, not all of them. In the table there are around 94,000 clones, around 66% of which are singletons. The CDR3 sequence is 14 residues long. V was shortened by 4 bases and J by 2 bases, with 9 bases between the two germline ends. CDR1 MNHNS and CDR2 SASEGT come from the germline V gene. This clone was seen only a few times. Antigen: not known. Everyone who donated was a healthy bone marrow donor. Study-wide results and limits: Association of a missense DCLRE1C variant with TCR beta V- and J-gene trimming was reported in a later analysis. Sequencing depth across donors, presence/absence analyses assumed, was roughly uniform.

The chain recombines TRBV6-1 with TRBJ1-5; D is uncertain. The sequenced sample was PBMCs. This TCR derives from a young man in good health and CMV-seronegative. The CDR3: CASSVRGGNQPQHF. The CDR3 coding sequence is TGTGCCAGCAGTGTTCGCGGGGGCAATCAGCCCCAGCATTTT.